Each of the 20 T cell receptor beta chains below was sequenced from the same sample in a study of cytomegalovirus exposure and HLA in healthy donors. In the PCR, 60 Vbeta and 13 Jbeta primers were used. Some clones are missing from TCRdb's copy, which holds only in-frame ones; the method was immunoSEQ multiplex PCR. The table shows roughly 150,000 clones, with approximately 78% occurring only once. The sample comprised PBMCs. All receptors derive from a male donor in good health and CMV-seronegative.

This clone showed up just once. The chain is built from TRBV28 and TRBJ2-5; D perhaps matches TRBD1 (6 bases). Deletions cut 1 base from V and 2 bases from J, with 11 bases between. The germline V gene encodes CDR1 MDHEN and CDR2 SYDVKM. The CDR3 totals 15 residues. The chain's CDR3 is CASSLYRDGQETQYF. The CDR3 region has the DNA TGTGCCAGCAGTTTATACAGGGATGGGCAAGAGACCCAGTACTTC.

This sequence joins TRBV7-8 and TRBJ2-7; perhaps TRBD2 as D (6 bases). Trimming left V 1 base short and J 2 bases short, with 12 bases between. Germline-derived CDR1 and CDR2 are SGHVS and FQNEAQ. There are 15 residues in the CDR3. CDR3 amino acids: CASSLVSSVTYEQYF. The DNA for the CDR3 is TGTGCCAGCAGCTTAGTGTCTAGCGTTACCTACGAGCAGTACTTC. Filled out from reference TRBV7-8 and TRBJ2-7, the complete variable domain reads GAGVSQSPRYKVAKRGQDVALRCDPISGHVSLFWYQQALGQGPEFLTYFQNEAQLDKSGLPSDRFFAERPEGSVSTLKIQRTQQEDSAVYLCASSLVSSVTYEQYFGPGTRLTVT.

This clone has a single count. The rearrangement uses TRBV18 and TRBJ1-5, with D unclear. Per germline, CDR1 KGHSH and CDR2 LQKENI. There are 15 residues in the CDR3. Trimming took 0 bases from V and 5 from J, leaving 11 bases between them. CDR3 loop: CASSPPAGCYQPQHF. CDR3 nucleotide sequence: TGTGCCAGCTCACCACCCGCAGGATGCTATCAGCCCCAGCATTTT. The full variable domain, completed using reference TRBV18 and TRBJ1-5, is NAGVMQNPRHLVRRRGQEARLRCSPMKGHSHVYWYRQLPEEGLKFMVYLQKENIIDESGMPKERFSAEFPKEGPSILRIQQVVRGDSAAYFCASSPPAGCYQPQHFGDGTRLSIL.

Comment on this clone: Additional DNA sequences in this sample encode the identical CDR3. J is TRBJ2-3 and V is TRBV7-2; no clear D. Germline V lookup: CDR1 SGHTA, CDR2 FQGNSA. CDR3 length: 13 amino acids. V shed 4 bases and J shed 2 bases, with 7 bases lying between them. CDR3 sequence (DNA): TGTGCCAGCAGCTCGCCACACACAGATACGCAGTATTTT. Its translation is CASSSPHTDTQYF.

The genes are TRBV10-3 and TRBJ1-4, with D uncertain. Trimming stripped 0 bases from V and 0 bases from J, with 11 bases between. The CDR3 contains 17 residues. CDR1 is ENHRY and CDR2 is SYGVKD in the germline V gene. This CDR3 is CAISESHVHTTNEKLFF. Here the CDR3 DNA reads TGTGCCATCAGTGAGTCGCACGTCCACACAACTAATGAAAAACTGTTTTTT.

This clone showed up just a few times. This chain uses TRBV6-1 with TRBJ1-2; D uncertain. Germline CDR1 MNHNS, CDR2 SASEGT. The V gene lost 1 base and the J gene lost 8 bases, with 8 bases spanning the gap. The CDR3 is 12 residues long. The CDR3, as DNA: TGTGCCAGCAGTGAAGTATTGAGAGGCTACACCTTC. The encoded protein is CASSEVLRGYTF.

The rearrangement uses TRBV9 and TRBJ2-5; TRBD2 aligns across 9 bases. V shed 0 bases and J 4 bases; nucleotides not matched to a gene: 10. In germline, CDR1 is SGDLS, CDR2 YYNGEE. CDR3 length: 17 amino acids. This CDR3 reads CASSVGASGAGRETQYF. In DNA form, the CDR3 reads TGTGCCAGCAGCGTAGGCGCTAGCGGGGCTGGAAGAGAGACCCAGTACTTC.

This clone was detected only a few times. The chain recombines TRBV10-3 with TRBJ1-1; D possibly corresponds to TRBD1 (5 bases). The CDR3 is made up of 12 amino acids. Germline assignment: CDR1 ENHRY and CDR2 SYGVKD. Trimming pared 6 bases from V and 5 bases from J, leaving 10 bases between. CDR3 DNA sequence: TGTGCCATCAGCGCGGGGGAGACTGAAGCTTTCTTT. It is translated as CAISAGETEAFF.

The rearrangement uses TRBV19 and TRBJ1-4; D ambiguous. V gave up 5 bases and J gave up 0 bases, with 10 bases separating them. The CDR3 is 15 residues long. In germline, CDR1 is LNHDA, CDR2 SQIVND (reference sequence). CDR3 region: CASSDPRATNEKLFF. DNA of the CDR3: TGTGCCAGTAGTGACCCCCGGGCAACTAATGAAAAACTGTTTTTT.

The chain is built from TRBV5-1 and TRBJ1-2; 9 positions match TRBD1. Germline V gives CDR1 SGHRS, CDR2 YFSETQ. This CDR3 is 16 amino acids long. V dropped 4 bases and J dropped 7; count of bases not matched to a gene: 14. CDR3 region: CASSPGQGSSPSGYTF. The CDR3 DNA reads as TGCGCCAGCAGCCCGGGACAGGGATCATCTCCAAGTGGCTACACCTTC. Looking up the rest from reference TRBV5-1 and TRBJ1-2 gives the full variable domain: KAGVTQTPRYLIKTRGQQVTLSCSPISGHRSVSWYQQTPGQGLQFLFEYFSETQRNKGNFPGRFSGRQFSNSRSEMNVSTLELGDSALYLCASSPGQGSSPSGYTFGSGTRLTVV.

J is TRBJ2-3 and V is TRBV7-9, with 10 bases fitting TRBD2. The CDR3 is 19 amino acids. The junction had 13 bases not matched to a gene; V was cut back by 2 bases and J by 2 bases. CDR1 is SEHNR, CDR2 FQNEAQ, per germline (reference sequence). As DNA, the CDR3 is TGTGCCAGCAGCTTATTGTGGTCTAGCGGGGGCCAAATCACAGATACGCAGTATTTT. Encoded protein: CASSLLWSSGGQITDTQYF.

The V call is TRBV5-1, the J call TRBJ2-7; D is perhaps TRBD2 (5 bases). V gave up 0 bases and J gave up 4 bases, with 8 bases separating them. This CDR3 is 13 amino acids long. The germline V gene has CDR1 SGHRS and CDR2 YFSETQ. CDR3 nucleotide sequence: TGCGCCAGCAGCTTGGAGCGGTGGTACGAGCAGTACTTC. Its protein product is CASSLERWYEQYF.

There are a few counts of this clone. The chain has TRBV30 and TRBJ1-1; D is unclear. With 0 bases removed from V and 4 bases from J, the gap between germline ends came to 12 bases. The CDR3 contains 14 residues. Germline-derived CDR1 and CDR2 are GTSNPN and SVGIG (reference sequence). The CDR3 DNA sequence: TGTGCCTGGAGTGTAGAGCCGGGGAGCACTGAAGCTTTCTTT. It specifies CAWSVEPGSTEAFF.

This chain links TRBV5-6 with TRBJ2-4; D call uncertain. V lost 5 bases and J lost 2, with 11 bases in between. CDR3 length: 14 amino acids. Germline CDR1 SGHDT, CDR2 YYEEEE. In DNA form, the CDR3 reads TGTGCCAGCAGTTCCGGGTTGTCCAAAAACATTCAGTACTTC. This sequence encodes CASSSGLSKNIQYF.

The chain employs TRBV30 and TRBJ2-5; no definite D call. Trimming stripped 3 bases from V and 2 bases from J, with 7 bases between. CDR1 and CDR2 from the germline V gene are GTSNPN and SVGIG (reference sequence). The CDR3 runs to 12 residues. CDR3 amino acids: CAWSPYQETQYF. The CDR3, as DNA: TGTGCCTGGAGCCCCTATCAAGAGACCCAGTACTTC.

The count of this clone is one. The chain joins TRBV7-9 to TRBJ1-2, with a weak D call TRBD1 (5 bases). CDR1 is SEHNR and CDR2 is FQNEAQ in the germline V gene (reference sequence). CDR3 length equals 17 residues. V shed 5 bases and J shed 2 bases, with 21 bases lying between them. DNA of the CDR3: TGTGCCAGCAGCCTTCGAGCTGCGGACAAGGCAAACTATGGCTACACCTTC. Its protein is CASSLRAADKANYGYTF.

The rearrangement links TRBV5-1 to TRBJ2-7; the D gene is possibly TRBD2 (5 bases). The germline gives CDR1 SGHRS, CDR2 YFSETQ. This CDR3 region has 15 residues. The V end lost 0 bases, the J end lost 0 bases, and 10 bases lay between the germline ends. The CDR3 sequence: CASSLAGSSSYEQYF. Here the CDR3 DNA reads TGCGCCAGCAGCTTGGCGGGGTCGAGCTCCTACGAGCAGTACTTC.

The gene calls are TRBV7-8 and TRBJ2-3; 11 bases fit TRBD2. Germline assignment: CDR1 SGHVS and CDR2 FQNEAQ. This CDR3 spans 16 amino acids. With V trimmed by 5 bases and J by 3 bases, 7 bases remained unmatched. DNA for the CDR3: TGTGCCAGCAGCGATGCCGGGACTAGCGGAACAGATACGCAGTATTTT. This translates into CASSDAGTSGTDTQYF.

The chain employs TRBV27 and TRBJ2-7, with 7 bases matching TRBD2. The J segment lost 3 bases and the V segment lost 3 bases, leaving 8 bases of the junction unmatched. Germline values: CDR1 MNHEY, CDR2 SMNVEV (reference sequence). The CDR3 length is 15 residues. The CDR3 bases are TGTGCCAGCAGTTTGTCTAGCGGAAAGATCTACGAGCAGTACTTC. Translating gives CASSLSSGKIYEQYF.

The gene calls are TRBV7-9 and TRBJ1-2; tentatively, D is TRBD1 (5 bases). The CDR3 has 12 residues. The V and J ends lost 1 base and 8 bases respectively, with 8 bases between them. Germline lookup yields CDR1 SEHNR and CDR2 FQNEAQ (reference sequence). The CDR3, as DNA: TGTGCCAGCAGCTTAGAAGGGGCCGGCTACACCTTC. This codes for CASSLEGAGYTF. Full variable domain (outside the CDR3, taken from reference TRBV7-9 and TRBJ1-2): DTGVSQNPRHKITKRGQNVTFRCDPISEHNRLYWYRQTLGQGPEFLTYFQNEAQLEKSRLLSDRFSAERPKGSFSTLEIQRTEQGDSAMYLCASSLEGAGYTFGSGTRLTVV.